This T cell receptor (beta chain) emerged from a study of blood T cells in healthy people across ages. Remarks on this clonotype: Its target is unknown.

Study-wide results and caveats: Any changes in expanded clonotypes were possibly confounded, as donor CMV status remained unknown.

Germline CDR1 reads SNHLY; CDR2 reads FYNNEI. The CDR3 length is 14 residues. Trimming shortened V by 6 bases and J by 4 bases, and 15 bases separated the two germline ends. It was with a sample-barcoded 5' primer and a J-beta primer mix that a second PCR of roughly 7 to 12 cycles was run. Each TCR beta cDNA got a 12-nucleotide random molecular identifier. TCRdb re-called the 5' RACE reads through MiXCR, storing one row per CDR3 protein. The sample holds 350,000 to 450,000 distinct CDR3 sequences, about half seen once. Sequenced sample: blood. The genes are TRBV2 and TRBJ2-5; D could derive from TRBD1 or TRBD2 (5 bases each). The sequence was collected from a man aged 55 to 70 in good health. The DNA of the CDR3 is TGTGCCAGCAGGCACAGCATGGGGGTAGAGACCCAGTACTTC. It codes for CASRHSMGVETQYF.